Listed below are T cell receptor beta chains from one sample, sequenced in a study of response to subunit inactivated influenza vaccine. Via MiXCR, TCRdb re-called the RT-PCR reads, giving one row per CDR3 protein. Altogether roughly 700,000 distinct CDR3 sequences are present, approximately 15% being singletons, with the ten largest covering around 7.3%. Sequenced material: PBMCs from blood, taken less than 15 days before vaccination. The receptor source for this set is a man aged 45-60 years who received an inactivated influenza vaccine. The CDR3 runs from the conserved cysteine through the conserved F or W. The D gene is left open where the match is weak. Clone size is not always given. Where it is, it says once, few, many or a class for expanded clones.

CASSLGISNTEAFF | TGTGCCAGCAGCTTGGGTATATCTAACACTGAAGCTTTCTTT | NA | TRBJ1-1 | NA | TRBV7-3
CASNNPDRAHYGYTF | TGTGCCAGCAACAATCCTGACAGGGCTCACTATGGCTACACCTTC | NA | TRBJ1-2 | TRBD1 | TRBV6-1
CASSLTGTMSEQYF | TGTGCCAGCAGTTTAACCGGGACAATGAGCGAGCAGTACTTC | NA | TRBJ2-7 | NA | TRBV12-3/TRBV12-4
CASSERRGRTYEQYF | TGTGCCAGCAGTGAACGTCGCGGGAGGACCTACGAGCAGTACTTC | many | TRBJ2-7 | TRBD2 | TRBV2
CASSSMKPGLAVDTQYF | TGTGCCAGCAGCTCTATGAAACCGGGACTAGCGGTAGATACGCAGTATTTT | many | TRBJ2-3 | TRBD2 | TRBV7-9
CASSASTGPNTGELFF | TGCGCCAGCAGCGCATCTACGGGACCCAACACCGGGGAGCTGTTTTTT | few | TRBJ2-2 | NA | TRBV5-1
CASRPGLAESSSYNEQFF | TGTGCCAGCAGACCAGGACTAGCGGAAAGTAGCTCCTACAATGAGCAGTTCTTC | NA | TRBJ2-1 | TRBD2 | TRBV30
CASRRLAGANYGYTF | TGTGCCAGCAGAAGGCTGGCAGGAGCTAACTATGGCTACACCTTC | NA | TRBJ1-2 | NA | TRBV6-1
CASSLDARNEKLFF | TGTGCCAGCAGCTTAGACGCCAGGAATGAAAAACTGTTTTTT | many | TRBJ1-4 | NA | TRBV7-9
CASSYPLLGQGDNEQFF | TGTGCCAGCAGTTACCCGCTTCTAGGACAGGGGGACAATGAGCAGTTCTTC | few | TRBJ2-1 | TRBD1 | TRBV28
CSATRTSGVEQFF | TGCAGTGCCACTAGGACTAGCGGAGTTGAGCAGTTCTTC | few | TRBJ2-1 | TRBD2 | TRBV20-1
CASSSGQGRSQPQHF | TGTGCCAGCAGTAGCGGACAGGGTCGGTCTCAGCCCCAGCATTTT | many | TRBJ1-5 | TRBD1 | TRBV12-3/TRBV12-4
CASSAEGGTSTDTQYF | TGTGCCAGCAGCGCCGAGGGGGGGACTAGCACAGATACGCAGTATTTT | few | TRBJ2-3 | NA | TRBV9
CASSPTASPDCTMEQFF | TGTGCCAGCAGCCCCACAGCTAGCCCCGACTGCACAATGGAGCAGTTCTTC | NA | TRBJ2-1 | NA | TRBV5-7
CASSLMAGSYEQYF | TGTGCCAGCAGCTTAATGGCGGGGTCCTACGAGCAGTACTTC | few | TRBJ2-7 | NA | TRBV7-8
CASSFGSGGYYEQYF | TGTGCCAGCAGTTTCGGGTCTGGCGGATACTACGAGCAGTACTTC | few | TRBJ2-7 | NA | TRBV28
CASSQEREVYNEQFF | TGTGCCAGCAGCCAAGAGAGGGAGGTATACAATGAGCAGTTCTTC | NA | TRBJ2-1 | NA | TRBV4-2
CASSNTGTPYEQYF | TGTGCCAGCAGTAATACCGGGACACCCTACGAGCAGTACTTC | NA | TRBJ2-7 | NA | TRBV25-1
CSAYGTGYEQYF | TGCAGTGCCTACGGGACAGGCTACGAGCAGTACTTC | many | TRBJ2-7 | TRBD1 | TRBV20-1
CAIGAEYTDTQYF | TGTGCCATCGGAGCGGAATACACAGATACGCAGTATTTT | NA | TRBJ2-3 | NA | TRBV10-3
CAISGSRDSSSYEQYF | TGTGCCATCAGTGGGAGTCGGGACTCCTCCTCCTACGAGCAGTACTTC | NA | TRBJ2-7 | NA | TRBV10-3
CASSGRWQGISETQYF | TGTGCCAGCAGCGGAAGGTGGCAGGGGATATCCGAGACCCAGTACTTC | NA | TRBJ2-5 | NA | TRBV5-5
CASSLGLGTRTDTQYF | TGTGCCAGCAGCCTAGGACTAGGCACCCGCACAGATACGCAGTATTTT | NA | TRBJ2-3 | TRBD2 | TRBV12-3/TRBV12-4
CASSPRRDRANEKLFF | TGTGCCAGCAGCCCTCGGAGGGACAGGGCTAATGAAAAACTGTTTTTT | NA | TRBJ1-4 | TRBD1 | TRBV11-2
CASSLIRDSYEQYF | TGTGCCAGCAGTTTAATAAGGGACAGCTACGAGCAGTACTTC | few | TRBJ2-7 | TRBD1 | TRBV28
CASNIAGLDEQFF | TGTGCCAGCAACATAGCGGGTTTGGATGAGCAGTTCTTC | NA | TRBJ2-1 | TRBD2 | TRBV12-3/TRBV12-4
CASLPGRGREGDTGELFF | TGTGCCAGCCTACCGGGACGGGGCCGGGAGGGAGACACCGGGGAGCTGTTTTTT | NA | TRBJ2-2 | TRBD2 | TRBV12-3/TRBV12-4
CSARDQVSEAFF | TGCAGTGCTAGAGATCAAGTATCTGAAGCTTTCTTT | many | TRBJ1-1 | NA | TRBV20-1
CASSSRFYEQFF | TGTGCCAGCAGTTCCCGTTTCTATGAGCAGTTCTTC | few | TRBJ2-1 | NA | TRBV6-5
CASSEASGSLYEQYF | TGTGCCAGCAGTGAAGCGAGCGGCAGCCTGTACGAGCAGTACTTC | many | TRBJ2-7 | NA | TRBV6-1
CASSENDRDDEQYF | TGTGCCAGCAGTGAAAATGACAGGGACGACGAGCAGTACTTC | few | TRBJ2-7 | TRBD1 | TRBV2
CASSFGLGSLETQYF | TGTGCCAGCAGCTTCGGGCTGGGGAGTCTAGAGACCCAGTACTTC | NA | TRBJ2-5 | NA | TRBV9
CASTGQGTYNSPLHF | TGTGCCAGCACGGGACAGGGAACCTATAATTCACCCCTCCACTTT | NA | TRBJ1-6 | TRBD1 | TRBV28
CSARTQGLETQYF | TGCAGTGCTAGAACACAGGGGTTGGAGACCCAGTACTTC | few | TRBJ2-5 | TRBD1 | TRBV20-1
CASSQGMTGELFF | TGTGCCAGTAGTCAGGGGATGACCGGGGAGCTGTTTTTT | few | TRBJ2-2 | NA | TRBV19
CASSLNDMVDEQFF | TGTGCCAGCAGCTTAAACGATATGGTAGATGAGCAGTTCTTC | NA | TRBJ2-1 | NA | TRBV7-3
CASRKTGPRADTQYF | TGTGCCAGCAGAAAAACGGGCCCCAGGGCAGATACGCAGTATTTT | few | TRBJ2-3 | NA | TRBV12-3/TRBV12-4
CASSPRASSYNEQFF | TGCGCCAGCAGCCCCCGGGCTAGCTCCTACAATGAGCAGTTCTTC | NA | TRBJ2-1 | NA | TRBV5-1
CSASGDRGLDGYTF | TGCAGTGCTAGCGGGGACAGGGGGCTCGATGGCTACACCTTC | NA | TRBJ1-2 | TRBD1 | TRBV20-1
CATSAGTSYTDTQYF | TGTGCCACCAGCGCCGGGACTAGCTACACAGATACGCAGTATTTT | few | TRBJ2-3 | TRBD2 | TRBV15
CASSQGYGQEQTQYF | TGCGCCAGCAGCCAAGGGTATGGACAGGAGCAGACCCAGTACTTC | NA | TRBJ2-5 | TRBD1 | TRBV4-1
CASSALRGQGAKQYF | TGTGCCAGCAGTGCCCTCCGGGGACAGGGGGCGAAGCAGTACTTC | few | TRBJ2-7 | TRBD1 | TRBV25-1
CASQRQGQSYEQYF | TGTGCCAGCCAAAGACAGGGGCAGTCCTACGAGCAGTACTTC | many | TRBJ2-7 | TRBD1 | TRBV12-3/TRBV12-4
CATSEIAVSSYNEQFF | TGTGCCACCAGTGAGATAGCGGTAAGCTCCTACAATGAGCAGTTCTTC | few | TRBJ2-1 | NA | TRBV24-1
CASSWSLEQFF | TGTGCCAGCAGCTGGAGTCTTGAGCAGTTCTTC | NA | TRBJ2-1 | NA | TRBV7-9
CASRLRGPGETQYF | TGTGCCAGCAGACTCCGGGGCCCGGGAGAGACCCAGTACTTC | NA | TRBJ2-5 | NA | TRBV21-1